This TCR beta chain was recovered during a study of blood T cell repertoires in COVID-19. Study-level background: The United States, Italy and Spain were the sources of the acute and convalescent COVID-19 samples. Nucleic acid was either cDNA or gDNA, and it came from T cells, B-cell-depleted T cells, or PBMCs.

The CDR3 has 14 amino acids. The germline V gene encodes CDR1 SNHLY and CDR2 FYNNEI. V dropped 6 bases and J dropped 0; count of bases not matched to a gene: 3. Authors' methods: Reference gene primer amplification gave nucleated cell count estimates. Measured with immunoSEQ multiplex PCR; TCRdb has only the in-frame clones, and not every one. V and J calls and clone size follow that table, whereas D and trimming were derived from the DNA. The profile covers approximately 51,000 clones, with about 85% appearing a single time and around 5% taken by the ten largest. The clonotype originates from a man in his forties with active COVID-19. This rearrangement joins TRBV2 to TRBJ2-7, with 9 bases identical to TRBD1. Sequencing was done on a sample of peripheral blood. CDR3 residues: CASRGQGNSYEQYF. The CDR3 DNA reads as TGTGCCAGCAGGGGACAGGGTAACTCCTACGAGCAGTACTTC.